Each of the 18 T cell receptor beta chains below was sequenced from the same sample in a study of blood T cells in healthy people across ages. Sample-barcoded 5' priming and a J-beta primer mix drove a second PCR of 7 to 11 cycles. TCRdb re-derived calls from the 5' RACE reads in MiXCR, one entry per CDR3 protein. The sample holds 630,000 or so distinct CDR3 sequences, roughly 31% seen once. The sequencing sample was made of blood. Every receptor here comes from an elderly woman in good health.

This clonotype was observed many times. The genes are TRBV3-1 and TRBJ2-1; 7 bases match TRBD2. CDR3 size: 15 residues. From germline, CDR1 is LGHDT and CDR2 YNNKEL (reference sequence). J lost 8 bases, V lost 1 base, and 8 bases had no gene match. The CDR3 coding sequence is TGTGCCAGCAGCCAAGCTTCCTCGGCGGGAGATGAGCAGTTCTTC. Amino acid sequence: CASSQASSAGDEQFF.

This clonotype was counted ten times or more. V is TRBV6-5 and J is TRBJ2-7; D gene ambiguous. Germline assignment: CDR1 MNHEY and CDR2 SVGAGI. With 7 bases removed from V and 5 bases from J, the gap between germline ends came to 6 bases. This CDR3 is 10 amino acids long. The DNA of the CDR3 is TGTGCCAGCACCCCCCACGAGCAGTACTTC. It translates to CASTPHEQYF.

The rearrangement joins TRBV11-3 to TRBJ2-1; no firm D call. There are 14 residues in the CDR3. Trimming took off 4 bases at V and 4 bases at J, with 11 bases between the two ends. Germline V gene sequence: CDR1 SGHNT, CDR2 YENEEA. The CDR3 coding sequence is TGTGCCAGCAGCTACGGGCCAACATACAATGAGCAGTTCTTC. Its translation is CASSYGPTYNEQFF.

This clonotype has a count of ten or more. This CDR3 reads CASSDSGLAGWGVYNEQFF. CDR3 bases: TGCGCCAGCAGTGACTCGGGACTAGCGGGGTGGGGGGTTTACAATGAGCAGTTCTTC. The V gene is TRBV10-2, the J gene TRBJ2-1, with 13 bases matching TRBD2. Germline lookup yields CDR1 WSHSY and CDR2 SAAADI. With V trimmed by 3 bases and J by 4 bases, 12 bases remained unmatched. The CDR3 loop spans 19 amino acids.

This clonotype was found many times. The V and J genes are TRBV20-1 and TRBJ1-5, with 9 nucleotides matching TRBD1. Trimming cost V 2 bases and J 9 bases; bases outside gene matches: 8. Germline-derived CDR1 and CDR2 are DFQATT and SNEGSKA (reference sequence). The CDR3 extends over 14 amino acids. CDR3 sequence reads: CSARTQGAGRPQHF. The CDR3 bases are TGCAGTGCTAGAACACAGGGGGCTGGTCGGCCCCAGCATTTT.

A word on this clonotype: Mismatch with germline at one junction end may stem from a read error. CDR3 in amino acids: CNARDRGETTYEQYF. CDR3 nucleotide sequence: TGCAATGCTAGAGATAGAGGGGAGACAACTTACGAGCAGTACTTC. The chain combines TRBV20-1 with TRBJ2-4; D tentatively reads TRBD1 or TRBD2 (5 bases each). Judging by the DNA end, TRBJ2-7 fits better; the J call may be wrong. Per germline, CDR1 DFQATT and CDR2 SNEGSKA (reference sequence). CDR3 size: 15 residues.

The chain combines TRBV4-2 with TRBJ1-2; weak D call: TRBD1 (6 bases). The CDR3 runs 16 residues. CDR1 is LGHNA and CDR2 is YNFKEQ in the germline V gene. V shed 0 bases and J shed 6 bases, with 17 bases lying between them. This CDR3 is CASSQDYQGQFDGYTF. CDR3 nucleotides: TGTGCCAGCAGCCAAGATTATCAGGGACAATTCGATGGCTACACCTTC.

This clonotype was observed at least ten times. This chain links TRBV29-1 with TRBJ2-7, with D perhaps TRBD1 or TRBD2 (5 bases each). The ends were cut back, 0 bases at V and 3 bases at J, with 21 bases in the middle. This CDR3 is 17 amino acids long. CDR1 is SQVTM and CDR2 is ANQGSEA in the germline V gene. The CDR3 DNA reads as TGCAGCGTTGAAGAACGGTCACGGGACGTTGGGGGCTACGAGCAGTACTTC. Translating gives CSVEERSRDVGGYEQYF.

Only a few counts were recorded for this clonotype. This may arise from a read error, as a much more abundant clone is one base away. This rearrangement joins TRBV4-3 to TRBJ2-7; D is uncertain. Looked up from germline, CDR1 is LGHNA and CDR2 is YSLEER. The germline V and J ends were trimmed by 0 bases and 7 bases, with 13 bases remaining between them. CDR3 length: 14 residues. The CDR3 region is CASSQDWANNEQYF. DNA for the CDR3: TGCGCCAGCAGCCAAGATTGGGCCAACAATGAGCAGTACTTC.

This clonotype occurred a few times. The chain links TRBV19 to TRBJ1-5, with D maybe TRBD1 (5 bases). CDR3 length: 16 residues. The germline V gene has CDR1 LNHDA and CDR2 SQIVND (reference sequence). V dropped 0 bases and J dropped 6 bases, with 15 bases sitting between them. Here the CDR3 reads CASSIEGPRGRQPQHF. CDR3 nucleotide sequence: TGTGCCAGTAGTATAGAGGGACCCCGGGGCCGTCAGCCCCAGCATTTT.

This clonotype was seen only a few times. The V gene is TRBV20-1, the J gene TRBJ1-2, with D unclear. The CDR3 spans 14 residues. The V end was cut by 3 bases, the J end by 4 bases, with 15 bases between. CDR1 and CDR2 (germline): DFQATT, SNEGSKA (reference sequence). CDR3 region: CSARYQSGLYGYTF. CDR3 nucleotides: TGCAGTGCTAGGTATCAATCCGGGCTCTATGGCTACACCTTC.

This clonotype was observed at least ten times. The genes are TRBV4-2 and TRBJ2-3; no definite D call. V lost 6 bases, J lost 2 bases, and 15 bases lay in between. Germline V gives CDR1 LGHNA, CDR2 YNFKEQ. The length of the CDR3 is 15 residues. CDR3 in amino acids: CASRGIGTITDTQYF. The CDR3 DNA reads TGTGCCAGCAGGGGCATCGGCACTATCACAGATACGCAGTATTTT.

The rearrangement joins TRBV6-2 or TRBV6-3 to TRBJ1-1; weak D call: TRBD1 (5 bases). Germline V gives CDR1 MNHEY, CDR2 SVGEGT. This CDR3 comprises 16 residues. V shed 0 bases and J shed 0 bases, with 11 bases lying between them. CDR3: CASSYSPGPMNTEAFF. The CDR3, as DNA: TGTGCCAGCAGTTACTCGCCGGGGCCGATGAACACTGAAGCTTTCTTT.

Many counts were recorded for this clonotype. This chain links TRBV10-3 with TRBJ2-7; a weak D match, TRBD1 (6 bases). The V end was cut by 4 bases, the J end by 4 bases, with 11 bases between. Germline V gene lookup returns CDR1 ENHRY and CDR2 SYGVKD. This CDR3 comprises 13 residues. Here the CDR3 reads CAISGTQGYEQYF. CDR3 nucleotide sequence: TGTGCCATCAGTGGCACACAGGGTTACGAGCAGTACTTC.

In this sample, this clonotype turned up many times. CDR3 DNA sequence: TGTGCCAGCAGCTTAGATAGTGGACAGTCCTACGAGCAGTACTTC. Its translation: CASSLDSGQSYEQYF. The chain joins TRBV11-2 to TRBJ2-7, with D perhaps TRBD1 (6 bases). V was pared by 0 bases and J by 1 base, with 10 bases between. The CDR3 has 15 residues. CDR1 SGHAT and CDR2 FQNNGV come from the germline V gene.

The rearrangement uses TRBV10-3 and TRBJ2-7, with D unclear. V dropped 5 bases and J dropped 2 bases, with 13 bases sitting between them. Looked up from germline, CDR1 is ENHRY and CDR2 is SYGVKD. This CDR3 is 14 amino acids long. The CDR3 here is CAISPAGDPYEQYF. CDR3 nucleotides: TGTGCCATCAGTCCGGCAGGCGACCCCTACGAGCAGTACTTC.

The J gene is TRBJ1-2, the V gene TRBV14; a weak D match, TRBD1 (6 bases). V lost 4 bases and J 6 bases, leaving 18 bases between the germline ends. CDR1 is SGHDN, CDR2 FVKESK, per germline. CDR3 length: 15 amino acids. The chain's CDR3 is CASSLTGSPLNGYTF. Here the CDR3 DNA reads TGTGCCAGCAGCCTCACAGGGAGTCCCTTGAATGGCTACACCTTC.

This clonotype was counted ten times or more. This chain links TRBV5-1 with TRBJ2-7; 9 bases are a match to TRBD1. Looked up from germline, CDR1 is SGHRS and CDR2 is YFSETQ. V shed 4 bases and J 2 bases; nucleotides not matched to a gene: 7. CDR3 length: 15 amino acids. CDR3 sequence: CASSVWGQGPYEQYF. DNA for the CDR3: TGCGCCAGCAGCGTGTGGGGACAGGGCCCCTACGAGCAGTACTTC.